These 13 T cell receptor beta chains came from one sample sequenced in a study of blood T cell repertoires in COVID-19. Some clones are missing from TCRdb's copy, which holds only in-frame ones; the method was immunoSEQ multiplex PCR. The sample lists 65,000 or so clones; 75% to 90% were seen once. Sequenced: peripheral blood. Source of these receptors: a man aged 30-40 years with COVID-19, enrolled during active disease.

The gene calls are TRBV19 and TRBJ2-3; D call uncertain. Germline V gives CDR1 LNHDA, CDR2 SQIVND (reference sequence). With 3 bases removed from V and 6 bases from J, the gap between germline ends came to 7 bases. The CDR3 runs 12 residues. Here the CDR3 DNA reads TGTGCCAGTAGTATCTCTAGGGATACGCAGTATTTT. Its protein product is CASSISRDTQYF.

This chain joins TRBV13 and TRBJ1-6; 7 bases map to TRBD1. Germline CDR1 is PRHDT and CDR2 is FYEKMQ (reference sequence). Germline trimming cut 5 bases from V and 9 bases from J; bases unmatched to any gene: 19. The CDR3 sequence is 18 residues long. The CDR3: CASSAKTGPHSLISPLHF. Here the CDR3 DNA reads TGTGCCAGCAGCGCAAAGACAGGGCCCCACAGCCTGATTTCACCCCTCCACTTT.

The chain combines TRBV19 with TRBJ2-5, with D hard to call. The germline gives CDR1 LNHDA, CDR2 SQIVND (reference sequence). This CDR3 spans 13 amino acids. The ends were cut back, 4 bases at V and 4 bases at J, with 10 bases in the middle. CDR3 sequence: CASSSAAGETQYF. The CDR3 nucleotides are TGTGCCAGTAGTAGTGCGGCTGGAGAGACCCAGTACTTC.

V gene TRBV3-1 (or the pseudogene TRBV3-2) combines with J gene TRBJ2-5, with D perhaps TRBD1 (5 bases). Trimming cost V 0 bases and J 6 bases, with 17 bases left between them. The CDR3 contains 16 residues. CDR1 and CDR2 from the germline V gene are LGHDT and YNNKEL (reference sequence). The CDR3 DNA reads TGTGCCAGCAGCCAAGATAGCCTCGCAGGGAAGCAGACCCAGTACTTC. It yields the protein CASSQDSLAGKQTQYF.

The rearrangement links TRBV4-1 to TRBJ1-2; 12 bases align to TRBD1. In germline, CDR1 is MGHRA, CDR2 YSYEKL. V was pared by 1 base and J by 7 bases, with 1 base of the junction left unmatched. The CDR3 sequence is 14 residues long. Here the CDR3 DNA reads TGCGCCAGCAGCCAAGTGGGACAGGGGGCTGGCTACACCTTC. The encoded protein is CASSQVGQGAGYTF.

The chain is built from TRBV3-1 (or the pseudogene TRBV3-2) and TRBJ2-3; TRBD1 agrees at 7 bases. Trimming took 5 bases from V and 0 from J; bases not matched to a gene: 14. CDR1 is LGHDT, CDR2 YNNKEL, per germline (reference sequence). This CDR3 region has 18 residues. The CDR3 DNA reads as TGTGCCAGCAGCAAGGTGCCGAGACAGGGATCCAGCACAGATACGCAGTATTTT. Its protein is CASSKVPRQGSSTDTQYF.

The chain has TRBV19 and TRBJ2-3, with 8 bases lining up with TRBD1. The CDR3 is made up of 15 amino acids. Trimming removed 3 bases from V and 2 bases from J; junction bases left unmatched: 4. Looked up from germline, CDR1 is LNHDA and CDR2 is SQIVND (reference sequence). For the CDR3, the DNA is TGTGCCAGTAGTATCGGACAGGGCTTCACAGATACGCAGTATTTT. Its protein is CASSIGQGFTDTQYF.

The V gene is TRBV5-8, the J gene TRBJ2-7, with D possibly matching TRBD2 (5 bases). Germline V gives CDR1 SGHTS, CDR2 YDEGEE. Trimming removed 1 base from V and 3 bases from J, with 5 bases in between. This CDR3 spans 12 amino acids. The CDR3: CASSLRGYEQYF. The CDR3 DNA reads TGTGCCAGCAGCTTGCGGGGCTACGAGCAGTACTTC.

The chain has TRBV10-1 and TRBJ2-5; D is unresolved. CDR1 is WNHNN and CDR2 is SYGVQD in the germline V gene (reference sequence). The CDR3 extends over 14 amino acids. With 0 bases removed from V and 3 bases from J, the gap between germline ends came to 8 bases. CDR3 nucleotides: TGCGCCAGCAGTGAGTCGACTCGGAAAGAGACCCAGTACTTC. Amino acids: CASSESTRKETQYF.

V usage is TRBV18 and J usage is TRBJ2-2, with 10 bases fitting TRBD1. CDR3 length: 16 residues. V shed 3 bases, J shed 0 bases, and the junction held 1 base outside the gene matches. Germline CDR1 is KGHSH and CDR2 is LQKENI. The CDR3 DNA follows: TGTGCCAGCTCACCCGGGACAGGGGCGAACACCGGGGAGCTGTTTTTT. Its translation: CASSPGTGANTGELFF.

The gene calls are TRBV6-6 and TRBJ2-2, with D perhaps TRBD1 (6 bases). The V end lost 3 bases, the J end lost 2 bases, and 13 bases lay between the germline ends. CDR3 size: 16 residues. The germline V gene encodes CDR1 MNHNY and CDR2 SVGAGI (reference sequence). The CDR3 protein is CASSYSGTQNTGELFF. The CDR3 DNA reads TGTGCCAGCAGTTATTCCGGGACACAAAACACCGGGGAGCTGTTTTTT.

The chain has TRBV7-8 and TRBJ2-5, with D perhaps TRBD1 (5 bases). This CDR3 has 17 amino acids. The V end lost 5 bases, the J end lost 5 bases, and 24 bases lay between the germline ends. Germline loops: CDR1 SGHVS, CDR2 FQNEAQ. CDR3 sequence: CASSPENVREVWETQYF. CDR3 nucleotides: TGTGCCAGCAGCCCAGAGAACGTCAGGGAAGTGTGGGAGACCCAGTACTTC.

The CDR3 here is CASSYGETQYF. CDR3 in DNA: TGTGCCAGCAGTTACGGAGAGACCCAGTACTTC. This chain joins TRBV12-3 or TRBV12-4 and TRBJ2-5, with D hard to call. The CDR3 spans 11 residues. Deletions cut 4 bases from V and 4 bases from J, with 4 bases between.